This T cell receptor beta chain originates from a study of T cell responses to AZD1222 COVID-19 vaccine. Sequencing used immunoSEQ multiplex PCR; TCRdb keeps in-frame clones, though not all of them. The sample shows 150,000 or so clones, 92% of them seen only once. Germline assignment: CDR1 SGHVS and CDR2 FNYEAQ. The length of the CDR3 is 16 residues. V was clipped by 0 bases and J by 8 bases; unmatched bases: 4. In the case of this clone: What it binds is unknown.

Points from the study as a whole: Mostly white British, mostly female donors; authors suggested clonal diversity may be underestimated. Reports say nearly half of spike-specific TCRs go after unmutated variant regions. Only a handful of AZD1222 recipients tested seropositive at baseline. CD4 TCRs linked to vaccination spanned spike, dominating at 160-218 and 743-854.

The clonotype comes from an adult who received the AZD1222 COVID-19 vaccine. The sequencing used peripheral blood, collected 28 days after the second AZD1222 dose. The chain joins TRBV7-6 to TRBJ2-2; 12 positions agree with TRBD1. The CDR3 sequence: CASSLAGTGGQGELFF. The DNA for the CDR3 is TGTGCCAGCAGCTTAGCCGGGACAGGGGGCCAAGGGGAGCTGTTTTTT.